Listed below are T cell receptor beta chains from one sample, sequenced in a study of cytomegalovirus exposure and HLA in healthy donors. Using immunoSEQ multiplex PCR, the repertoire was profiled, and TCRdb retains in-frame clones only, with some absent. The sample shows around 120,000 clones, over 70% of them seen only once. Source material: PBMCs. The source of these receptors is a woman aged 45-65 years in good health and CMV-seropositive. Each CDR3 is given with its conserved first and last residue. A D gene is named only where the DNA matches it firmly. Rows may omit the clone size; those that give it use once, few, many or a size class.

TRBJ2-3	TRBD2	once	TRBV7-2	CASTLTGTSGVDTQYF	TGTGCCAGCACCCTAACCGGGACTAGCGGTGTGGATACGCAGTATTTT
TRBJ1-2	-	-	TRBV12-5	CASGLPGSMGYTF	TGTGCTAGTGGTTTGCCGGGTTCTATGGGCTACACCTTC
TRBJ1-2	-	-	TRBV6-5	CASSSDYRADYGYTF	TGTGCCAGCAGTTCCGACTATAGGGCGGACTATGGCTACACCTTC
TRBJ2-5	TRBD2	-	TRBV10-3	CAIRGGLQETQYF	TGTGCCATCAGGGGGGGGTTACAAGAGACCCAGTACTTC
TRBJ2-7	TRBD1	-	TRBV28	CASRPTGGGYEQYF	TGTGCCAGCAGACCAACAGGGGGCGGGTACGAGCAGTACTTC
TRBJ2-7	-	once	TRBV7-9	CASSFVDYEQYF	TGTGCCAGCAGCTTCGTAGACTACGAGCAGTACTTC
TRBJ1-5	TRBD1	few	TRBV7-8	CASSSTGPHQPQHF	TGTGCCAGCAGCTCGACAGGGCCACATCAGCCCCAGCATTTT
TRBJ2-5	TRBD1	few	TRBV5-1	CASSSMTGGAETQYF	TGCGCCAGCAGCTCCATGACAGGGGGCGCAGAGACCCAGTACTTC
TRBJ2-6	-	-	TRBV15	CATRPRPGAGANVLTF	TGTGCCACTAGACCTCGACCAGGGGCTGGGGCCAACGTCCTGACTTTC
TRBJ1-1	TRBD1	-	TRBV9	CASSDGTGGSTEAFF	TGTGCCAGCAGCGATGGGACAGGGGGGAGCACTGAAGCTTTCTTT
TRBJ2-3	TRBD2	few	TRBV6-6	CASRGLATDTQYF	TGTGCCAGCAGGGGACTAGCAACAGATACGCAGTATTTT
TRBJ2-7	TRBD1	few	TRBV4-1	CASSREGQGYEQYF	TGCGCCAGCAGCCGTGAAGGACAGGGCTACGAGCAGTACTTC
TRBJ2-3	TRBD2	-	TRBV7-6	CASSVTSALSTDTQYF	TGTGCCAGCAGCGTGACTAGCGCCTTAAGCACAGATACGCAGTATTTT
TRBJ1-2	-	-	TRBV5-1	CASSWGGSDGYTF	TGCGCCAGCAGCTGGGGGGGCTCAGATGGCTACACCTTC
TRBJ1-2	TRBD1	-	TRBV7-9	CASSLGQGALGYTF	TGTGCCAGCAGCTTAGGACAGGGGGCGTTAGGCTACACCTTC
TRBJ2-1	TRBD2	-	TRBV7-2	CASSGLAGAPDEQFF	TGTGCCAGCAGCGGATTAGCGGGGGCCCCTGATGAGCAGTTCTTC
TRBJ2-1	TRBD2	-	TRBV7-3	CASSLTTSGSQGNEQFF	TGTGCCAGCAGCTTAACGACTAGCGGGAGTCAAGGCAATGAGCAGTTCTTC
TRBJ1-1	TRBD1	-	TRBV18	CASSPGDRGTEAFF	TGTGCCAGCTCACCCGGGGACAGGGGCACTGAAGCTTTCTTT
TRBJ2-7	-	-	TRBV5-1	CASSLSRGGGSYEQYF	TGCGCCAGCAGCTTGTCACGGGGTGGCGGGTCCTACGAGCAGTACTTC
TRBJ2-6	TRBD2	-	TRBV7-3	CASSLLLAGVGGANVLTF	TGTGCCAGCAGCTTATTACTAGCGGGAGTGGGGGGGGCCAACGTCCTGACTTTC
TRBJ2-1	TRBD1	-	TRBV7-9	CASSRDREFSEQFF	TGTGCCAGCAGCAGAGACAGGGAATTCAGTGAGCAGTTCTTC
TRBJ1-1	-	-	TRBV6-4	CASSPRNEAFF	TGTGCCAGCAGCCCCAGAAATGAAGCTTTCTTT